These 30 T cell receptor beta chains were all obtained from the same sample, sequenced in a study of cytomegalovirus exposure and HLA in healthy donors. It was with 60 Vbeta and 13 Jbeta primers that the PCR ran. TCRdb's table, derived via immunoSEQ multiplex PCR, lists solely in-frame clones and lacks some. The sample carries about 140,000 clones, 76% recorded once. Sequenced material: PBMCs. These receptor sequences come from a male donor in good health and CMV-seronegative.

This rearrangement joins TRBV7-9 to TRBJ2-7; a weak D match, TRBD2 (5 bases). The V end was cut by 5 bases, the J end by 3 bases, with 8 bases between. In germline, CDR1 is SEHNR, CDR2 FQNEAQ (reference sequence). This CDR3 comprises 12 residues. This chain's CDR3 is CASSPEGYEQYF. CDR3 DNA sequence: TGTGCCAGCAGCCCCGAGGGCTACGAGCAGTACTTC.

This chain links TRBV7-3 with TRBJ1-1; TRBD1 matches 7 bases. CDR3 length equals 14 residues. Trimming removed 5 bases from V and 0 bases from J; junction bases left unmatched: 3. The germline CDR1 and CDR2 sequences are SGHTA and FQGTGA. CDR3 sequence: CASSQTGMNTEAFF. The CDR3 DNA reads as TGTGCCAGCAGCCAGACAGGGATGAACACTGAAGCTTTCTTT.

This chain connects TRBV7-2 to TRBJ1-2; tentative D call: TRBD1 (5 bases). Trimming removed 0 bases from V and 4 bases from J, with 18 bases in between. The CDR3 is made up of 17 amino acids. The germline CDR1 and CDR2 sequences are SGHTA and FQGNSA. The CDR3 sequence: CASSLAGAPGLGYGYTF. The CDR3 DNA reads TGTGCCAGCAGCTTAGCTGGGGCGCCGGGACTGGGCTATGGCTACACCTTC.

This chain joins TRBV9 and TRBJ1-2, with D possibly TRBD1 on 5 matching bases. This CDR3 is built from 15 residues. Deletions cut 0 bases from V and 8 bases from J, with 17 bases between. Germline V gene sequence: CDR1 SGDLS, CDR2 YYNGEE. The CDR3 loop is CASSVGRGGEGGYTF. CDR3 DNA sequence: TGTGCCAGCAGCGTAGGTCGCGGGGGAGAAGGCGGCTACACCTTC.

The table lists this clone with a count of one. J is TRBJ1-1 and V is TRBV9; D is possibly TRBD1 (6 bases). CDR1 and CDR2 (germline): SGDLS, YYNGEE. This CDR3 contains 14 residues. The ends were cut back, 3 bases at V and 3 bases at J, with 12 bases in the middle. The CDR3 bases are TGTGCCAGCAGCGCCTCAGGGGTGGACACTGAAGCTTTCTTT. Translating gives CASSASGVDTEAFF.

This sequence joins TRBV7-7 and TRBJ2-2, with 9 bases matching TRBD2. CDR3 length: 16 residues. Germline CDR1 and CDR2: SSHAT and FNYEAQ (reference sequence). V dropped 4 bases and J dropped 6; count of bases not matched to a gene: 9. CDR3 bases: TGTGCCAGCAGCTCCCTGGCTAGCGGGGCAGCCGGGGAGCTGTTTTTT. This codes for CASSSLASGAAGELFF.

In DNA form, the CDR3 reads TGTGCCAGCAGCATGCAGGGGGCGGGCACAGATACGCAGTATTTT. This translates into CASSMQGAGTDTQYF. V gene TRBV11-3 combines with J gene TRBJ2-3; 8 bases are a match to TRBD1. V was pared by 5 bases and J by 1 base, with 5 bases of the junction left unmatched. The CDR3 has 15 residues. Germline loops: CDR1 SGHNT, CDR2 YENEEA.

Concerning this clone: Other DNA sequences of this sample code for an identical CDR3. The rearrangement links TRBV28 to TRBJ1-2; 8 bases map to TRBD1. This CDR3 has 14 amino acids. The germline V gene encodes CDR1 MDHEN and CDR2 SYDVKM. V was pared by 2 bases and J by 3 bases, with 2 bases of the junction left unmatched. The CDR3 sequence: CASSLRDRYYGYTF. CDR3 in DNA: TGTGCCAGCAGTTTAAGGGACAGGTACTATGGCTACACCTTC.

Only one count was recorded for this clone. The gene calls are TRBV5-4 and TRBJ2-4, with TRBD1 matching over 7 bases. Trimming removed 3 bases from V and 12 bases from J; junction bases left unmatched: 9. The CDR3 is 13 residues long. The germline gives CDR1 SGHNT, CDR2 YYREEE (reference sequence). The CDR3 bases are TGTGCCAGCAGCTATAGCGTCGACAGGGATCAGTACTTC. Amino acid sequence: CASSYSVDRDQYF.

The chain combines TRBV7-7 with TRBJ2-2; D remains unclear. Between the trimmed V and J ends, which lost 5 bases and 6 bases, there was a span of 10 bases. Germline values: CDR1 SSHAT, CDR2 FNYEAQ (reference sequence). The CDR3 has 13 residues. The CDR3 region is CASSQSESGELFF. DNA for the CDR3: TGTGCCAGCAGCCAAAGCGAATCCGGGGAGCTGTTTTTT.

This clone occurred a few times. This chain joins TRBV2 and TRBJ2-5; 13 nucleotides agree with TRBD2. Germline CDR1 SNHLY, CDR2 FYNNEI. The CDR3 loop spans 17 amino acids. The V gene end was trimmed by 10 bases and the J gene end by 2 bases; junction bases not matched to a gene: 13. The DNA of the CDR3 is TGTGCCACAGGTCCCGGGACTAGCGGGATGCTACAAGAGACCCAGTACTTC. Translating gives CATGPGTSGMLQETQYF.

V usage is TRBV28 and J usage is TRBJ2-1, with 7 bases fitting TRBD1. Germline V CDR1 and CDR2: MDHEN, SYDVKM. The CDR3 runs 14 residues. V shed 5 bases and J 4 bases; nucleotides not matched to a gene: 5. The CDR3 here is CASSPGQVYNEQFF. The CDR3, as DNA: TGTGCCAGCAGTCCCGGACAGGTATACAATGAGCAGTTCTTC.

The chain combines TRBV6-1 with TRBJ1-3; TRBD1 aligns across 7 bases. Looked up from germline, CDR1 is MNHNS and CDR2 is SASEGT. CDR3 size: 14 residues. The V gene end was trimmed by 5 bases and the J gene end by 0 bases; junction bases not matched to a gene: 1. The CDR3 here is CASSPGGSGNTIYF. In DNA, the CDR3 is TGTGCCAGCAGTCCAGGGGGCTCTGGAAACACCATATATTTT.

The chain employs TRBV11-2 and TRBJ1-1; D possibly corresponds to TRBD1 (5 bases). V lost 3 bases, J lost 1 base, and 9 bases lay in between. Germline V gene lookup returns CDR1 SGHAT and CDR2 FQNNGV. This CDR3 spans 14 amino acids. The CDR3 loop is CASSLGRGNTEAFF. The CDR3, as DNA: TGTGCCAGCAGCTTGGGAAGGGGGAACACTGAAGCTTTCTTT.

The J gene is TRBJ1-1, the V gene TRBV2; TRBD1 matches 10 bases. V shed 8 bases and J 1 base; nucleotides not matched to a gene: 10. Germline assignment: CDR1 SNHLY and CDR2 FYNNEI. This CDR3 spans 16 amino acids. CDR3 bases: TGTGCCAGCTCTCCGGGACAGGGGCTGAAGAACACTGAAGCTTTCTTT. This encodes CASSPGQGLKNTEAFF.

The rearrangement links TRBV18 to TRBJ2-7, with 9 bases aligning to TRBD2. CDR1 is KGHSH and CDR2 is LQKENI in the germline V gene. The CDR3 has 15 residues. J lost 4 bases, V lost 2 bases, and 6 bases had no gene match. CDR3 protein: CASSPLREGRYEQYF. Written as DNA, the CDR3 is TGTGCCAGCTCACCATTGCGGGAGGGCCGGTACGAGCAGTACTTC.

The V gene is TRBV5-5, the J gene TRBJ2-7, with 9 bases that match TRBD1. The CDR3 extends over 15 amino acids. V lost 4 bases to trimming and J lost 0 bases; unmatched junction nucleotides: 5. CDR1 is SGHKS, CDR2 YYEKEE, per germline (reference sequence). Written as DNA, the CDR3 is TGTGCCAGCAGCGTGGACAGGGGAAGCTCCTACGAGCAGTACTTC. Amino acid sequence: CASSVDRGSSYEQYF.

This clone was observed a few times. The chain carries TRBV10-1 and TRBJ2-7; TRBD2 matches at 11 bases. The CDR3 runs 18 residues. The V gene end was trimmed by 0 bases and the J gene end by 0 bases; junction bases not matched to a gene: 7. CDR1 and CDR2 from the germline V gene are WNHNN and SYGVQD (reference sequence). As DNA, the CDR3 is TGCGCCAGCAGTGAGTCAGTACTAGCGGGGGATCCCTCCTACGAGCAGTACTTC. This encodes CASSESVLAGDPSYEQYF.

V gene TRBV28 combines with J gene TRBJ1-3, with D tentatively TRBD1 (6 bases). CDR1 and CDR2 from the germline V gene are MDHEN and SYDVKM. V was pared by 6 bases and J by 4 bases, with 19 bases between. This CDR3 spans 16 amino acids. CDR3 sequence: CASSIRGGTTGNTIYF. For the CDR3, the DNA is TGTGCCAGCAGCATCCGGGGGGGGACAACAGGAAACACCATATATTTT.

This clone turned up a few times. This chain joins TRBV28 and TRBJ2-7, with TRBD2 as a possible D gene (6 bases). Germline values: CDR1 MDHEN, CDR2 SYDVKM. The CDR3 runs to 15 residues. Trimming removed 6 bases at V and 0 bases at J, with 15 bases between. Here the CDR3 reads CASSLDGGASYEQYF. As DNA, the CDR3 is TGTGCCAGCAGCTTGGACGGCGGGGCCTCCTACGAGCAGTACTTC.

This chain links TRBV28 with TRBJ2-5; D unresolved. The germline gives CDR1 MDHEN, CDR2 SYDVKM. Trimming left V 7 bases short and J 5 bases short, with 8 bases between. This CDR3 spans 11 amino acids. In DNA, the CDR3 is TGTGCCAGCACTAAATGGGAGACCCAGTACTTC. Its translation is CASTKWETQYF.

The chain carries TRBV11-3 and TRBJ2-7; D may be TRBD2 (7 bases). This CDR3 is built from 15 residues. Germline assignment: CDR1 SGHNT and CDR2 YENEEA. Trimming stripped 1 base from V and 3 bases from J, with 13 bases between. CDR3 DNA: TGTGCCAGCAGCTTAGGGGGCGGGGGCTACTACGAGCAGTACTTC. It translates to CASSLGGGGYYEQYF.

The CDR3: CAWTGTSGSRNEQYF. Here the CDR3 DNA reads TGTGCCTGGACCGGGACTAGCGGGAGCAGGAACGAGCAGTACTTC. This sequence joins TRBV30 and TRBJ2-7; 14 positions agree with TRBD2. Germline V gives CDR1 GTSNPN, CDR2 SVGIG (reference sequence). The CDR3 covers 15 residues. The V gene end was trimmed by 4 bases and the J gene end by 5 bases; junction bases not matched to a gene: 7. The entire variable domain, with the rest obtained from reference TRBV30 and TRBJ2-7, is as follows: SQTIHQWPATLVQPVGSPLSLECTVEGTSNPNLYWYRQAAGRGLQLLFYSVGIGQISSEVPQNLSASRPQDRQFILSSKKLLLSDSGFYLCAWTGTSGSRNEQYFGPGTRLTVT.

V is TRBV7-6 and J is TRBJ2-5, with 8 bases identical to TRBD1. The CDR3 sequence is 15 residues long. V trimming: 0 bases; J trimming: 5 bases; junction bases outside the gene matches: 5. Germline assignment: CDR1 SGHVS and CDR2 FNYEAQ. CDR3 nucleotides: TGTGCCAGCAGCTTAGCGGACAGGGAAGGGGAGACCCAGTACTTC. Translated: CASSLADREGETQYF.

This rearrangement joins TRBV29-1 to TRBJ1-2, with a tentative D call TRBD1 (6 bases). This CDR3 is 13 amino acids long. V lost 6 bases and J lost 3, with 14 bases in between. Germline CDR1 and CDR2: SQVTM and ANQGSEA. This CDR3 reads CSVGHQTDYGYTF. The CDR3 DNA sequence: TGCAGCGTGGGACACCAGACAGACTATGGCTACACCTTC. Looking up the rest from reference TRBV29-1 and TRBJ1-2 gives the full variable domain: SAVISQKPSRDICQRGTSLTIQCQVDSQVTMMFWYRQQPGQSLTLIATANQGSEATYESGFVIDKFPISRPNLTFSTLTVSNMSPEDSSIYLCSVGHQTDYGYTFGSGTRLTVV.

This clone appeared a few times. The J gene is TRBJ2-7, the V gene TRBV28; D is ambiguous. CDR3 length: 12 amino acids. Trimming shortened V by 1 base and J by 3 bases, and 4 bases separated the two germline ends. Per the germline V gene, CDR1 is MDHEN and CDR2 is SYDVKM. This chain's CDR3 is CASSLSSYEQYF. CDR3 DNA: TGTGCCAGCAGTTTATCTAGCTACGAGCAGTACTTC.

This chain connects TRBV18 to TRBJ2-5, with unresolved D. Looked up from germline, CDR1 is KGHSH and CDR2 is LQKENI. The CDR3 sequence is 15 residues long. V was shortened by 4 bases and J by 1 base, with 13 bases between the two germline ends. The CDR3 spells CASSLFTGTQETQYF. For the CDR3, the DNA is TGTGCCAGCTCACTCTTTACGGGTACCCAAGAGACCCAGTACTTC. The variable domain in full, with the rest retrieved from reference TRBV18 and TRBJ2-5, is NAGVMQNPRHLVRRRGQEARLRCSPMKGHSHVYWYRQLPEEGLKFMVYLQKENIIDESGMPKERFSAEFPKEGPSILRIQQVVRGDSAAYFCASSLFTGTQETQYFGPGTRLLVL.

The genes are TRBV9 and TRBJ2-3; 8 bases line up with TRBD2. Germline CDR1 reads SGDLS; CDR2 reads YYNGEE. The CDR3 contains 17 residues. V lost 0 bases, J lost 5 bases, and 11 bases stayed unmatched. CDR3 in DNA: TGTGCCAGCAGCGTAGCTTCCCCCCTAACTAGCGGAGATACGCAGTATTTT. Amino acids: CASSVASPLTSGDTQYF.

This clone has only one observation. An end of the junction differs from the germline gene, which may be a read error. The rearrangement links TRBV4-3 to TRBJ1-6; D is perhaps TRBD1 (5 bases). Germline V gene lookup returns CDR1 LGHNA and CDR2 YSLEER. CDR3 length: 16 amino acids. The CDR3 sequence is CAGSQEGHLNNSPLHF. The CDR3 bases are TGCGCCGGCAGCCAGGAAGGACACCTTAATAATTCACCCCTCCACTTT.

The CDR3 coding sequence is TGTGCCAGTACCATGGAGGGCTTTGGCACTGAAGCTTTCTTT. Translated, it gives CASTMEGFGTEAFF. This chain joins TRBV19 and TRBJ1-1; D call uncertain. V lost 7 bases, J lost 4 bases, and 16 bases lay in between. The length of the CDR3 is 14 residues. Germline CDR1 is LNHDA and CDR2 is SQIVND (reference sequence).